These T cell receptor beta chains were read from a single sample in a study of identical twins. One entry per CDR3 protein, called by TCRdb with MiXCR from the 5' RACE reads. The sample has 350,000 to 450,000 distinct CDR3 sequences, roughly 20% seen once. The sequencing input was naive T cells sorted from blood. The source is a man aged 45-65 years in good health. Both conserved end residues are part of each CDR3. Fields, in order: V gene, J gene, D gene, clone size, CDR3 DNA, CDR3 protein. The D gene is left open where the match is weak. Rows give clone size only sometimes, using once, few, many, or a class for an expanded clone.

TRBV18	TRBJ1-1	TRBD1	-	TGTGCCAGCTCACCGGGACAGATGGGAACTGAAGCTTTCTTT	CASSPGQMGTEAFF
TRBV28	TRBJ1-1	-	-	TGTGCCAGCCTGGGGGGTTTTAGGAACACTGAAGCTTTCTTT	CASLGGFRNTEAFF
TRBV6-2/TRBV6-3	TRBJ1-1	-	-	TGTGCCAGCAGGGACTCGACAGTATTGAACACTGAAGCTTTCTTT	CASRDSTVLNTEAFF
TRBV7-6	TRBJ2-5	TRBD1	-	TGTGCCAGCAGGACAGGGCACCAAGAGACCCAGTACTTC	CASRTGHQETQYF
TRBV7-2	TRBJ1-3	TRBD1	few	TGTGCCAGCAGCGTAACAGGGGTTTCTGGAAACACCATATATTTT	CASSVTGVSGNTIYF
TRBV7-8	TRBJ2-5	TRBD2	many	TGTGCCAGCAGCTTAGTAGTTTGGGAGCGGGGGACGCAAGAGACCCAGTACTTC	CASSLVVWERGTQETQYF
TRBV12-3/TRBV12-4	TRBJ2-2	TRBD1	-	TGTGCCAGTCGGACAGGGGTTTTTAACACCGGGGAGCTGTTTTTT	CASRTGVFNTGELFF
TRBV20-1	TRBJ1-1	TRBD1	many	TGCAGTGCTTCCGGGACAGGGGCTGAAGCTTTCTTT	CSASGTGAEAFF
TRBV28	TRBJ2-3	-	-	TGTGCCAGCAGCCCGCCGGGACCCACCCGAGATACGCAGTATTTT	CASSPPGPTRDTQYF
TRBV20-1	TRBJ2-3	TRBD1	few	TGCAGTGCTAGCCCCGGGACAGTGAGCACAGATACGCAGTATTTT	CSASPGTVSTDTQYF
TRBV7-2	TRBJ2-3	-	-	TGTGCCAGCAGCTCAGATCAGGAGGCCTGGGGTACGCAGTATTTT	CASSSDQEAWGTQYF
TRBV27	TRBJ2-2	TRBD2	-	TGTGCCAGCAGTTTAGAGCTTAGCGGGGCTTCGGGCGGGGAGCTGTTTTTT	CASSLELSGASGGELFF
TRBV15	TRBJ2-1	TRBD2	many	TGTGCCACCAGCAGAGGGTGGGCTAGCGGGAGAGTCAACAATGAGCAGTTCTTC	CATSRGWASGRVNNEQFF
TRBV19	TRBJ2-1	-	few	TGTGCCAGTAGTATAAGAGCAGTTAACTCCTACAATGAGCAGTTCTTC	CASSIRAVNSYNEQFF
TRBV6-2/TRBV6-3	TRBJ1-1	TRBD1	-	TGTGCCAGCAGTTACTACCGGACAGGGCCTTTGGGGGCTTTCTTT	CASSYYRTGPLGAFF
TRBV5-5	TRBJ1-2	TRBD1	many	TGTGCCAGCAGCTCCCTTCCCGGGACAGGGGGCCGTGGCTACACCTTC	CASSSLPGTGGRGYTF
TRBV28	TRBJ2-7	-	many	TGTGCCAGCAGTCTCCACAACGGGGCGGGCGAGCAGTACTTC	CASSLHNGAGEQYF
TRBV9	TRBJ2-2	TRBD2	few	TGTGCCAGCAGCAACCTAGCGGTGAACACCGGGGAGCTGTTTTTT	CASSNLAVNTGELFF
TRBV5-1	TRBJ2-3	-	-	TGCGCTAGCAGCTTGGTTGCCGCAGGTTCAGATACGCAGTATTTT	CASSLVAAGSDTQYF
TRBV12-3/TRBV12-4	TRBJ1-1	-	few	TGTGCCAGCCGCCGGGTCCGGGTGCCTGAAGCTTTCTTT	CASRRVRVPEAFF
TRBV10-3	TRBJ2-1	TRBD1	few	TGTGCCATCAGTGGCTGGACAGGGGGTCGGAATGAGCAGTTCTTC	CAISGWTGGRNEQFF
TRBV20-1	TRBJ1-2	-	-	TGCAGTGCCCTGTCCGGGATGGGAAACTATGGCTACACCTTC	CSALSGMGNYGYTF
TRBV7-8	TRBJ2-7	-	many	TGTGCCAGCAGCTTAGGGCATAGCGAGCAGTACTTC	CASSLGHSEQYF
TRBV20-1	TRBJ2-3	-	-	TGCAGTGCTAGTGACAGCACAGATACGCAGTATTTT	CSASDSTDTQYF
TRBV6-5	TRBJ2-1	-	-	TGTGCCAGCAGTTATTCGGGTGACGCTCGCGATGAGCAGTTCTTC	CASSYSGDARDEQFF
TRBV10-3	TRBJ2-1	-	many	TGTGCCATCAGTGAATGGCGGGTTGGGGATGAGCAGTTCTTC	CAISEWRVGDEQFF
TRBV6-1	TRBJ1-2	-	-	TGTGCCAGCAGTGGGTTAGAAAGCTACACCTTC	CASSGLESYTF
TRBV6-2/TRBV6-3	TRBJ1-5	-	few	TGTGCCGCAGGACCGACAGCTAATCAGCCCCAGCATTTT	CAAGPTANQPQHF
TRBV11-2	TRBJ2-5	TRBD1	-	TGTGCCAGCAGCTCCCGGGGACAGCTACAAGAGACCCAGTACTTC	CASSSRGQLQETQYF
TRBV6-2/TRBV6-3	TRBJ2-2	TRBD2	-	TGTGCCAGCAGTTACGACACCGGGACTAGCGGGGGGCCCCGGGAGCTGTTTTTT	CASSYDTGTSGGPRELFF
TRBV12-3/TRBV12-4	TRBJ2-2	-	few	TGTGCCAGCAGTTGGATTGATGGCACCGGGGAGCTGTTTTTT	CASSWIDGTGELFF
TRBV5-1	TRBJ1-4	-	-	TGCGCCAGCAGCCGGGACCCGGACGGTGAAAAACTGTTTTTT	CASSRDPDGEKLFF
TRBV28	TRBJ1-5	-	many	TGTGCCAGCAGTTTGCATCAGCCCCAGCATTTT	CASSLHQPQHF